This passage covers 31 T cell receptor beta chains from one sample sequenced in a study of blood T cell repertoires in COVID-19. Here immunoSEQ multiplex PCR was the method, and the copy in TCRdb shows in-frame clones only, minus some. The top ten hold over 7.5% of the sample, which has 6,500 to 7,000 clones, roughly 89% seen once. Material: peripheral blood. These receptors all come from a human donor with active COVID-19. The donor label of this sample is uncertain.

The V and J genes are TRBV5-1 and TRBJ1-2; tentatively, D is TRBD1 (6 bases). V was cut by 3 bases and J by 5 bases, with 14 bases left in between. Germline CDR1 reads SGHRS; CDR2 reads YFSETQ. The CDR3 contains 14 residues. The CDR3 region has the DNA TGCGCCAGCAGCTCCATTTCAGGGGCATATGGCTACACCTTC. Translation gives CASSSISGAYGYTF.

The chain carries TRBV5-5 and TRBJ2-3; weak D call: TRBD1 (5 bases). The ends were cut back, 0 bases at V and 2 bases at J, with 10 bases in the middle. Looked up from germline, CDR1 is SGHKS and CDR2 is YYEKEE (reference sequence). The CDR3 contains 15 residues. The CDR3 coding sequence is TGTGCCAGCAGCTTGGCCGAAGGGGCCACAGATACGCAGTATTTT. It yields the protein CASSLAEGATDTQYF.

The CDR3 DNA follows: TGTGCCAGCAGCTTAGCGGCCGGCGGCTCTGAAGCTTTCTTT. Translated: CASSLAAGGSEAFF. The rearrangement joins TRBV11-3 to TRBJ1-1; unclear D gene. The ends were cut back, 1 base at V and 6 bases at J, with 12 bases in the middle. The CDR3 covers 14 residues. Germline loops: CDR1 SGHNT, CDR2 YENEEA.

The V and J genes are TRBV29-1 and TRBJ2-1; D may be TRBD2 (6 bases). The V and J ends lost 4 bases and 7 bases respectively, with 14 bases between them. Germline values: CDR1 SQVTM, CDR2 ANQGSEA. The CDR3 sequence is 13 residues long. Here the CDR3 reads CSVGASERNEQFF. The CDR3 bases are TGCAGCGTTGGTGCTAGCGAAAGAAATGAGCAGTTCTTC.

This clone was recorded once. The chain uses TRBV9 and TRBJ2-3; 7 positions match TRBD2. The trim removed 0 bases at V and 4 bases at J, leaving 2 bases unmatched. Germline CDR1 is SGDLS and CDR2 is YYNGEE. The CDR3 consists of 14 residues. In nucleotides, the CDR3 is TGTGCCAGCAGCGTAGGGGCGGGGGCAGATACGCAGTATTTT. Translated, it gives CASSVGAGADTQYF.

This clone has a single count. V gene TRBV7-2 combines with J gene TRBJ2-1; D ambiguous. With 5 bases removed from V and 5 bases from J, the gap between germline ends came to 16 bases. There are 15 residues in the CDR3. Germline values: CDR1 SGHTA, CDR2 FQGNSA. The CDR3 DNA reads as TGTGCCAGCAGCCCAGGCCAGGTTCAGAACAATGAGCAGTTCTTC. It translates to CASSPGQVQNNEQFF.

The J gene is TRBJ1-2, the V gene TRBV6-2 or TRBV6-3; 8 nucleotides align to TRBD1. CDR1 and CDR2 from the germline V gene are MNHEY and SVGEGT. Trimming took 4 bases from V and 4 from J; bases not matched to a gene: 5. The CDR3 loop spans 14 amino acids. CDR3 sequence reads: CASSWTGTGYGYTF. The CDR3 nucleotides are TGTGCCAGCAGTTGGACCGGGACAGGCTATGGCTACACCTTC.

The chain carries TRBV15 and TRBJ2-7; 8 positions agree with TRBD1. From germline, CDR1 is LNHNV and CDR2 YYDKDF (reference sequence). V shed 0 bases and J 3 bases; nucleotides not matched to a gene: 19. This CDR3 has 20 residues. CDR3 nucleotide sequence: TGTGCCACCAGCAGAGATCACGGTCAGCAGCCGGGACAGGCCATCTACGAGCAGTACTTC. The encoded protein is CATSRDHGQQPGQAIYEQYF. Together with reference TRBV15 and TRBJ2-7, the CDR3 gives the full variable domain: DAMVIQNPRYQVTQFGKPVTLSCSQTLNHNVMYWYQQKSSQAPKLLFHYYDKDFNNEADTPDNFQSRRPNTSFCFLDIRSPGLGDTAMYLCATSRDHGQQPGQAIYEQYFGPGTRLTVT.

The V call is TRBV19, the J call TRBJ1-5, with 11 bases lining up with TRBD1. CDR1 LNHDA and CDR2 SQIVND come from the germline V gene (reference sequence). J was trimmed by 4 bases and V by 7 bases; bases with no gene match: 6. This CDR3 has 15 amino acids. Here the CDR3 reads CASTIGQGANQPQHF. The CDR3, as DNA: TGTGCCAGTACCATAGGACAGGGGGCAAATCAGCCCCAGCATTTT.

This sequence joins TRBV18 and TRBJ2-5; a possible D gene is TRBD1 (5 bases). V was shortened by 4 bases and J by 0 bases, with 9 bases between the two germline ends. The CDR3 loop spans 14 amino acids. The germline V gene encodes CDR1 KGHSH and CDR2 LQKENI. In nucleotides, the CDR3 is TGTGCCAGCTCACAGGACATGTACCAAGAGACCCAGTACTTC. Its protein is CASSQDMYQETQYF.

The chain couples TRBV11-3 to TRBJ2-1, with 10 nucleotides matching TRBD2. This CDR3 has 15 residues. In germline, CDR1 is SGHNT, CDR2 YENEEA. The ends lost 5 bases at V and 10 bases at J; junction bases unmatched: 11. The CDR3 protein is CASSPGGLAGVEQFF. CDR3 DNA: TGTGCCAGCAGCCCTGGGGGTCTAGCGGGAGTGGAGCAGTTCTTC. Based on the CDR3 plus reference TRBV11-3 and TRBJ2-1, the full variable domain is EAGVVQSPRYKIIEKKQPVAFWCNPISGHNTLYWYLQNLGQGPELLIRYENEEAVDDSQLPKDRFSAERLKGVDSTLKIQPAELGDSAVYLCASSPGGLAGVEQFFGPGTRLTVL.

In its sample, this clone is medium-sized. V and J are TRBV7-8 and TRBJ1-2; tentative D call: TRBD1 (5 bases). Germline V gene data show CDR1 as SGHVS and CDR2 as FQNEAQ. The ends were cut back, 1 base at V and 5 bases at J, with 14 bases in the middle. CDR3 size: 15 residues. The CDR3 here is CASSLVGADGYGYTF. CDR3 DNA: TGTGCCAGCAGCTTAGTTGGGGCAGATGGATATGGCTACACCTTC.

This clone was counted a single time. The chain joins TRBV30 to TRBJ2-1, with 12 bases identical to TRBD1. Germline CDR1 GTSNPN, CDR2 SVGIG (reference sequence). This CDR3 is built from 17 residues. V lost 3 bases, J lost 4 bases, and 10 bases stayed unmatched. The CDR3: CAWSRKMGQGAYNEQFF. The CDR3 nucleotides are TGTGCCTGGAGCAGGAAGATGGGACAGGGGGCGTACAATGAGCAGTTCTTC.

The CDR3 DNA follows: TGTGCCACCAGTGTAGCGGGAGCCGCGAATGAGCAGTTCTTC. Translating gives CATSVAGAANEQFF. This chain links TRBV24-1 with TRBJ2-1, with 9 bases identical to TRBD2. This CDR3 comprises 14 residues. The J segment lost 7 bases and the V segment lost 5 bases, leaving 5 bases of the junction unmatched. Germline-derived CDR1 and CDR2 are KGHDR and SFDVKD.

The chain is built from TRBV5-1 and TRBJ2-7; no clear D gene. Germline values: CDR1 SGHRS, CDR2 YFSETQ. The CDR3 length is 14 residues. Trimming took 0 bases from V and 0 from J, leaving 7 bases between them. The CDR3 nucleotides are TGCGCCAGCAGCTTGGACTGGTCCTCCTACGAGCAGTACTTC. Translating gives CASSLDWSSYEQYF.

The rearrangement uses TRBV11-2 and TRBJ2-7, with D maybe TRBD2 (6 bases). Germline-derived CDR1 and CDR2 are SGHAT and FQNNGV. The CDR3 is 15 residues long. With 0 bases removed from V and 4 bases from J, the gap between germline ends came to 13 bases. CDR3 coding DNA: TGTGCCAGCAGCTTAGATGGGGCGGGGTGGTACGAGCAGTACTTC. This sequence encodes CASSLDGAGWYEQYF.

The chain uses TRBV20-1 and TRBJ2-1; D perhaps matches TRBD2 (6 bases). The V gene lost 3 bases and the J gene lost 7 bases, with 16 bases spanning the gap. The germline CDR1 and CDR2 sequences are DFQATT and SNEGSKA (reference sequence). This CDR3 has 14 residues. CDR3 loop: CSASSGPYGNEQFF. The CDR3 coding sequence is TGCAGTGCTAGTAGCGGCCCATACGGGAATGAGCAGTTCTTC.

V and J are TRBV10-3 and TRBJ1-2; possible D gene TRBD1, 6 bases. Trimming stripped 7 bases from V and 3 bases from J, with 18 bases between. Germline lookup yields CDR1 ENHRY and CDR2 SYGVKD. There are 15 residues in the CDR3. The CDR3 region is CAIKTTLTGYYGYTF. Written as DNA, the CDR3 is TGTGCCATCAAAACCACATTGACAGGATACTATGGCTACACCTTC.

J is TRBJ2-3 and V is TRBV28; D uncertain. Per the germline V gene, CDR1 is MDHEN and CDR2 is SYDVKM. The CDR3 has 16 amino acids. V was shortened by 5 bases and J by 1 base, with 16 bases between the two germline ends. The CDR3 DNA reads as TGTGCCAGCAGTCTCGACCGGATGGGCCGCACAGATACGCAGTATTTT. Translation gives CASSLDRMGRTDTQYF.

Only one count was recorded for this clone. The chain carries TRBV6-4 and TRBJ2-3; 12 bases line up with TRBD1. J gave up 10 bases and V 4 bases, and 6 bases lay outside the gene matches. The CDR3 runs 14 residues. The germline V gene has CDR1 MRHNA and CDR2 SNTAGT. In DNA form, the CDR3 reads TGTGCCAGCAGTGGTGGGACAGGGGGCGCTCCGCAGTATTTT. Its protein is CASSGGTGGAPQYF.

This clone was observed a handful of times. The rearrangement joins TRBV5-1 to TRBJ2-7, with 11 bases lining up with TRBD2. J lost 1 base, V lost 4 bases, and 10 bases had no gene match. Germline-derived CDR1 and CDR2 are SGHRS and YFSETQ. The length of the CDR3 is 17 residues. The CDR3 loop reads CASSPLKTSGISYEQYF. In DNA form, the CDR3 reads TGCGCCAGCAGCCCGCTGAAGACTAGCGGGATTTCCTACGAGCAGTACTTC.

The chain has TRBV28 and TRBJ1-5, with D possibly matching TRBD1 (6 bases). From germline, CDR1 is MDHEN and CDR2 SYDVKM. The CDR3 sequence is 14 residues long. V lost 6 bases, J lost 1 base, and 10 bases lay in between. Written as DNA, the CDR3 is TGTGCCAGCAGAGGACAGAAAAGCAATCAGCCCCAGCATTTT. Amino acid sequence: CASRGQKSNQPQHF.

In this sample, this clone is hyperexpanded. The chain is built from TRBV28 and TRBJ1-1; 7 nucleotides agree with TRBD1. CDR3 size: 15 residues. V shed 5 bases, J shed 0 bases, and the junction held 6 bases outside the gene matches. CDR1 and CDR2 from the germline V gene are MDHEN and SYDVKM. The CDR3 sequence is CASSHHRGLNTEAFF. The CDR3 coding sequence is TGTGCCAGCAGTCACCACAGGGGACTGAACACTGAAGCTTTCTTT.

This clone has just a few counts. The rearrangement joins TRBV19 to TRBJ2-7; 7 bases are a match to TRBD1. The germline V gene encodes CDR1 LNHDA and CDR2 SQIVND (reference sequence). Unmatched junction bases numbered 8, after V lost 10 bases and J lost 5 bases. The CDR3 spans 12 residues. The CDR3 region has the DNA TGTGCCACAGGGGACAGAAAGAACGAGCAGTACTTC. This encodes CATGDRKNEQYF. Full variable domain (rest looked up from reference TRBV19 and TRBJ2-7): DGGITQSPKYLFRKEGQNVTLSCEQNLNHDAMYWYRQDPGQGLRLIYYSQIVNDFQKGDIAEGYSVSREKKESFPLTVTSAQKNPTAFYLCATGDRKNEQYFGPGTRLTVT.

The chain employs TRBV11-2 and TRBJ2-7, with D perhaps matching TRBD1 (6 bases). Germline CDR1 is SGHAT and CDR2 is FQNNGV. V was trimmed by 5 bases and J by 7 bases, leaving 21 bases between them. The CDR3 is 15 residues long. The CDR3 DNA follows: TGTGCCAGCAGCGGGGACACCCTCACTGGTTATGAGCAGTACTTC. Residues: CASSGDTLTGYEQYF.

The chain uses TRBV5-1 and TRBJ1-1; D not resolved. The V gene's germline CDR1 is SGHRS and CDR2 YFSETQ. This CDR3 is 13 amino acids long. The V gene lost 0 bases and the J gene lost 2 bases, with 5 bases spanning the gap. The CDR3 DNA sequence: TGCGCCAGCAGCTTGGACAGCAACACTGAAGCTTTCTTT. This translates into CASSLDSNTEAFF.

The chain uses TRBV5-4 and TRBJ2-7, with D perhaps TRBD1 (7 bases). The germline gives CDR1 SGHNT, CDR2 YYREEE (reference sequence). V gave up 0 bases and J gave up 6 bases, with 13 bases separating them. The CDR3 extends over 14 amino acids. Here the CDR3 reads CASSLGSGGGEQYF. The CDR3 nucleotides read TGTGCCAGCAGCTTGGGTTCAGGGGGAGGCGAGCAGTACTTC. Based on the CDR3 plus reference TRBV5-4 and TRBJ2-7, the full variable domain is ETGVTQSPTHLIKTRGQQVTLRCSSQSGHNTVSWYQQALGQGPQFIFQYYREEENGRGNFPPRFSGLQFPNYSSELNVNALELDDSALYLCASSLGSGGGEQYFGPGTRLTVT.

This chain joins TRBV19 and TRBJ1-5; TRBD1 matches at 7 bases. This CDR3 spans 16 amino acids. J was trimmed by 3 bases and V by 6 bases; bases with no gene match: 11. The germline V gene has CDR1 LNHDA and CDR2 SQIVND (reference sequence). CDR3 region: CASRLKTGILNQPQHF. The CDR3 DNA reads as TGTGCCAGTAGGCTAAAGACAGGGATCCTCAATCAGCCCCAGCATTTT.

This clone was picked up one time. This rearrangement joins TRBV19 to TRBJ1-1; TRBD1 is a possible D gene (6 bases). CDR1 LNHDA and CDR2 SQIVND come from the germline V gene (reference sequence). This CDR3 region has 15 residues. Trimming took off 9 bases at V and 1 base at J, with 18 bases between the two ends. As DNA, the CDR3 is TGTGCCAGCACCTTCTCCGGGACATCGAACACTGAAGCTTTCTTT. Its translation: CASTFSGTSNTEAFF.

The gene calls are TRBV5-4 and TRBJ2-5, with 9 bases lining up with TRBD2. V trimming: 0 bases; J trimming: 2 bases; junction bases outside the gene matches: 2. The CDR3 contains 15 residues. Germline V gives CDR1 SGHNT, CDR2 YYREEE (reference sequence). The CDR3 region is CASSLASGTQETQYF. The CDR3 bases are TGTGCCAGCAGCTTGGCTAGCGGGACGCAAGAGACCCAGTACTTC.

This clone showed up just once. The V gene is TRBV14, the J gene TRBJ1-1; D is undetermined. Germline V gene sequence: CDR1 SGHDN, CDR2 FVKESK. CDR3 length equals 18 residues. V lost 6 bases, J lost 1 base, and 24 bases lay in between. The CDR3 sequence: CASSATLSFGSRNTEAFF. CDR3 coding DNA: TGTGCCAGCAGTGCTACCCTATCTTTCGGTAGCCGGAACACTGAAGCTTTCTTT.